What follows are 28 T cell receptor beta chains derived from one specimen sequenced in a study of blood T cell repertoires in COVID-19. Produced via immunoSEQ multiplex PCR; TCRdb's table is partial and in-frame only. The table lists 150,000 to 200,000 clones, 75% to 90% of them singletons. The sequenced sample consisted of peripheral blood. These receptors all come from a human donor with acute or convalescent COVID-19. The donor label of this sample is uncertain.

V is TRBV7-8 and J is TRBJ1-2; the match to TRBD1 covers 8 bases. The germline gives CDR1 SGHVS, CDR2 FQNEAQ. The CDR3 length is 13 residues. V shed 3 bases and J 7 bases; nucleotides not matched to a gene: 4. In nucleotides, the CDR3 is TGTGCCAGCAGCTTGACAGGGGAAGGTGGCTACACCTTC. This translates into CASSLTGEGGYTF.

The chain links TRBV11-2 to TRBJ1-2; 7 bases align to TRBD1. Germline trimming cut 5 bases from V and 8 bases from J; bases unmatched to any gene: 5. Germline V lookup: CDR1 SGHAT, CDR2 FQNNGV. The CDR3 is 12 amino acids. In DNA form, the CDR3 reads TGTGCCAGCAGCCTCCGACAGGGCGGCTACACCTTC. Translation: CASSLRQGGYTF. The complete variable domain, with remaining parts taken from reference TRBV11-2 and TRBJ1-2, reads EAGVAQSPRYKIIEKRQSVAFWCNPISGHATLYWYQQILGQGPKLLIQFQNNGVVDDSQLPKDRFSAERLKGVDSTLKIQPAKLEDSAVYLCASSLRQGGYTFGSGTRLTVV.

This clone was observed a handful of times. V and J are TRBV7-9 and TRBJ2-7, with 8 positions matching TRBD2. Germline lookup yields CDR1 SEHNR and CDR2 FQNEAQ (reference sequence). The V segment lost 5 bases and the J segment 9 bases; nucleotides outside the gene matches: 12. The CDR3 is 14 amino acids. CDR3 DNA sequence: TGTGCCAGCAGCCCCCCGGCGGGGGGATTGCGGCAGTACTTC. It yields the protein CASSPPAGGLRQYF. Filled out from reference TRBV7-9 and TRBJ2-7, the complete variable domain reads DTGVSQNPRHKITKRGQNVTFRCDPISEHNRLYWYRQTLGQGPEFLTYFQNEAQLEKSRLLSDRFSAERPKGSFSTLEIQRTEQGDSAMYLCASSPPAGGLRQYFGPGTRLTVT.

The chain is built from TRBV5-1 and TRBJ1-2, with D tentatively TRBD1 (5 bases). Germline V gene sequence: CDR1 SGHRS, CDR2 YFSETQ. V lost 4 bases and J 6 bases, leaving 19 bases between the germline ends. The CDR3 runs 15 residues. The DNA for the CDR3 is TGCGCCAGCAGCCCGACCCCTCGGGGACTAGATGGCTACACCTTC. Translating gives CASSPTPRGLDGYTF.

This clone occurred a few times. This sequence joins TRBV30 and TRBJ2-2; maybe TRBD1 (6 bases). This CDR3 is 17 amino acids long. V was shortened by 0 bases and J by 2 bases, with 16 bases between the two germline ends. Germline V gives CDR1 GTSNPN, CDR2 SVGIG (reference sequence). The CDR3: CAWSVPRGRANTGELFF. CDR3 nucleotide sequence: TGTGCCTGGAGTGTACCGAGGGGGAGAGCAAACACCGGGGAGCTGTTTTTT. Full variable domain (rest looked up from reference TRBV30 and TRBJ2-2): SQTIHQWPATLVQPVGSPLSLECTVEGTSNPNLYWYRQAAGRGLQLLFYSVGIGQISSEVPQNLSASRPQDRQFILSSKKLLLSDSGFYLCAWSVPRGRANTGELFFGEGSRLTVL.

This chain uses TRBV4-1 with TRBJ2-5; the D gene is possibly TRBD1 (5 bases). V was pared by 4 bases and J by 3 bases, with 15 bases between. The CDR3 loop spans 15 amino acids. The germline V gene has CDR1 MGHRA and CDR2 YSYEKL. The CDR3 DNA reads TGCGCCAGCAGCCCTCAAGACAGAAGTGAAGAGACCCAGTACTTC. Protein product: CASSPQDRSEETQYF.

The chain joins TRBV5-1 to TRBJ1-3; perhaps TRBD1 as D (6 bases). The germline gives CDR1 SGHRS, CDR2 YFSETQ. V shed 4 bases and J shed 0 bases, with 14 bases lying between them. The CDR3 contains 16 residues. In DNA form, the CDR3 reads TGCGCCAGCAGCCCGACAGGTCGTAACTCTGGAAACACCATATATTTT. It is translated as CASSPTGRNSGNTIYF.

The rearrangement links TRBV19 to TRBJ1-6; 7 bases line up with TRBD1. There are 13 residues in the CDR3. Germline V gene data show CDR1 as LNHDA and CDR2 as SQIVND (reference sequence). Germline trimming cut 7 bases from V and 7 bases from J; bases unmatched to any gene: 4. The CDR3 nucleotides are TGTGCCAGTACCAAGGACAGGAATTCACCCCTCCACTTT. Translation: CASTKDRNSPLHF.

The genes are TRBV7-2 and TRBJ2-7; D possibly corresponds to TRBD2 (5 bases). The ends were cut back, 1 base at V and 5 bases at J, with 15 bases in the middle. Germline loops: CDR1 SGHTA, CDR2 FQGNSA. CDR3 size: 15 residues. The DNA of the CDR3 is TGTGCCAGCAGCTTAGAACGGAGGTCTGGCAACGAGCAGTACTTC. Amino acid sequence: CASSLERRSGNEQYF. Based on the CDR3 plus reference TRBV7-2 and TRBJ2-7, the full variable domain is GAGVSQSPSNKVTEKGKDVELRCDPISGHTALYWYRQSLGQGLEFLIYFQGNSAPDKSGLPSDRFSAERTGGSVSTLTIQRTQQEDSAVYLCASSLERRSGNEQYFGPGTRLTVT.

The chain links TRBV27 to TRBJ1-2; tentatively, D is TRBD1 (5 bases). Germline loops: CDR1 MNHEY, CDR2 SMNVEV (reference sequence). Trimming removed 4 bases from V and 4 bases from J, with 13 bases in between. The length of the CDR3 is 14 residues. CDR3 sequence reads: CASSSRGEGYGYTF. In DNA form, the CDR3 reads TGTGCCAGCAGTTCTAGAGGGGAGGGCTATGGCTACACCTTC.

The chain combines TRBV7-2 with TRBJ1-2, with 8 bases that match TRBD1. CDR3 length: 14 residues. V lost 5 bases, J lost 7 bases, and 9 bases stayed unmatched. The V gene's germline CDR1 is SGHTA and CDR2 FQGNSA. The CDR3 loop is CASSPGQGRVGYTF. CDR3 coding DNA: TGTGCCAGCAGCCCTGGACAGGGACGGGTTGGCTACACCTTC.

This clone was recorded a few times. The rearrangement uses TRBV5-6 and TRBJ2-1, with 9 bases aligning to TRBD1. The CDR3 runs to 18 residues. Per germline, CDR1 SGHDT and CDR2 YYEEEE. V was pared by 4 bases and J by 6 bases, with 17 bases of the junction left unmatched. CDR3 sequence (DNA): TGTGCCAGCAGCGTGGGAATACAGGGGGCGACGTGGGGCAATGAGCAGTTCTTC. Protein sequence: CASSVGIQGATWGNEQFF.

The CDR3: CASSTYYEQYF. DNA of the CDR3: TGTGCCAGCAGTACCTATTACGAGCAGTACTTC. This sequence joins TRBV2 and TRBJ2-7; D remains unclear. CDR1 SNHLY and CDR2 FYNNEI come from the germline V gene. The CDR3 has 11 residues. V lost 5 bases and J 4 bases, leaving 6 bases between the germline ends.

J is TRBJ1-2 and V is TRBV3-1 (or the pseudogene TRBV3-2), with 8 bases fitting TRBD1. V shed 5 bases, J shed 5 bases, and the junction held 7 bases outside the gene matches. The CDR3 sequence is 14 residues long. The V gene's germline CDR1 is LGHDT and CDR2 YNNKEL (reference sequence). The CDR3: CASSFVDRGYGYTF. The DNA of the CDR3 is TGTGCCAGCAGCTTCGTAGACAGGGGTTATGGCTACACCTTC.

The V call is TRBV9, the J call TRBJ2-3; 8 bases are shared with TRBD2. V dropped 2 bases and J dropped 4; count of bases not matched to a gene: 15. Germline lookup yields CDR1 SGDLS and CDR2 YYNGEE. The CDR3 sequence is 18 residues long. Here the CDR3 DNA reads TGTGCCAGCAGCGTTAGCCCGAGGGGTCGCGGGGGGCCAGATACGCAGTATTTT. Protein: CASSVSPRGRGGPDTQYF.

This rearrangement joins TRBV21-1 to TRBJ2-7; the table names TRBD1, a call not compared with the DNA. TRBV21-1 is termed a pseudogene. The CDR3 has 18 amino acids. This CDR3 is CASSKAPPPGQHRNEQYF. CDR3 nucleotide sequence: TGTGCCAGCAGCAAAGCGCCTCCTCCGGGACAGCATAGGAATGAGCAGTACTTC.

The chain recombines TRBV14 with TRBJ1-1; D is undetermined. Per germline, CDR1 SGHDN and CDR2 FVKESK. This CDR3 region has 12 residues. The V end lost 0 bases, the J end lost 10 bases, and 9 bases lay between the germline ends. The CDR3 protein is CASSQEYGGAFF. CDR3 in DNA: TGTGCCAGCAGCCAAGAATACGGAGGAGCTTTCTTT.

The V gene is TRBV27, the J gene TRBJ1-4, with D perhaps matching TRBD1 (6 bases). Germline values: CDR1 MNHEY, CDR2 SMNVEV (reference sequence). This CDR3 spans 17 amino acids. Trimming cost V 6 bases and J 6 bases, with 23 bases left between them. The CDR3, as DNA: TGTGCCAGCAGACCGGCGGGTCAGCGACAGGAGGATGAAAAACTGTTTTTT. It encodes CASRPAGQRQEDEKLFF.

The V and J genes are TRBV29-1 and TRBJ1-2, with D perhaps matching TRBD1 (5 bases). Germline V gene sequence: CDR1 SQVTM, CDR2 ANQGSEA. This CDR3 contains 12 residues. Trimming cost V 7 bases and J 8 bases, with 17 bases left between them. CDR3 DNA: TGCAGCGCGAAGGGGTGGGGCGGCGGCTACACCTTC. Translated: CSAKGWGGGYTF.

The rearrangement links TRBV5-8 to TRBJ1-5; 7 bases map to TRBD1. J was trimmed by 0 bases and V by 3 bases; bases with no gene match: 0. Germline CDR1 reads SGHTS; CDR2 reads YDEGEE. This CDR3 has 14 amino acids. This CDR3 reads CASSYRGSNQPQHF. The CDR3 DNA reads TGTGCCAGCAGCTACAGGGGTAGCAATCAGCCCCAGCATTTT.

The rearrangement links TRBV2 to TRBJ1-5; D is possibly TRBD1 (6 bases). CDR3 size: 16 residues. The V end was cut by 0 bases, the J end by 0 bases, with 9 bases between. Per germline, CDR1 SNHLY and CDR2 FYNNEI. In DNA, the CDR3 is TGTGCCAGCAGTGAAGCACAGGGAGTTAGCAATCAGCCCCAGCATTTT. It is translated as CASSEAQGVSNQPQHF.

This clone was observed once. The V call is TRBV19, the J call TRBJ2-2; D might be TRBD2 (6 bases). Trimming pared 9 bases from V and 1 base from J, leaving 15 bases between. The CDR3 runs 15 residues. Germline assignment: CDR1 LNHDA and CDR2 SQIVND (reference sequence). The CDR3 region has the DNA TGTGCCAGCCGTCCATCGCGGGGGAACACCGGGGAGCTGTTTTTT. This translates into CASRPSRGNTGELFF.

This clone was picked up a small number of times. The rearrangement links TRBV5-4 to TRBJ2-4; D perhaps matches TRBD1 (6 bases). The CDR3 consists of 14 residues. Germline loops: CDR1 SGHNT, CDR2 YYREEE (reference sequence). Trimming removed 0 bases from V and 3 bases from J, with 7 bases in between. CDR3: CASSLVGGKNIQYF. In DNA form, the CDR3 reads TGTGCCAGCAGCTTGGTAGGGGGCAAAAACATTCAGTACTTC.

This clone was seen once. CDR3 coding DNA: TGCAGCGTTGAAGTCCAGGGAACGAATCAGCCCCAGCATTTT. Protein product: CSVEVQGTNQPQHF. J is TRBJ1-5 and V is TRBV29-1, with D perhaps matching TRBD1 (5 bases). V was cut by 1 base and J by 4 bases, with 11 bases left in between. CDR3 length equals 14 residues. In germline, CDR1 is SQVTM, CDR2 ANQGSEA. Combining the CDR3 with reference TRBV29-1 and TRBJ1-5 gives the whole variable domain SAVISQKPSRDICQRGTSLTIQCQVDSQVTMMFWYRQQPGQSLTLIATANQGSEATYESGFVIDKFPISRPNLTFSTLTVSNMSPEDSSIYLCSVEVQGTNQPQHFGDGTRLSIL.

This clone was counted a single time. The chain combines TRBV5-1 with TRBJ1-5; 7 positions match TRBD1. CDR1 is SGHRS, CDR2 YFSETQ, per germline. Unmatched junction bases numbered 4, after V lost 4 bases and J lost 3 bases. This CDR3 region has 14 residues. For the CDR3, the DNA is TGCGCCAGCAGCCCGGGGACAGCCAATCAGCCCCAGCATTTT. It translates to CASSPGTANQPQHF.

This clone was detected a few times. This rearrangement joins TRBV4-1 to TRBJ2-2; TRBD1 might be the D (5 bases). Germline V gene lookup returns CDR1 MGHRA and CDR2 YSYEKL. The CDR3 length is 17 residues. V lost 1 base and J lost 2, with 14 bases in between. As DNA, the CDR3 is TGCGCCAGCAGCCAAGCAGGGTGGCGCGTTAACACCGGGGAGCTGTTTTTT. This gives the protein CASSQAGWRVNTGELFF.

In its sample, this clone was seen many times. The chain employs TRBV6-2 or TRBV6-3 and TRBJ2-1; tentatively, D is TRBD2 (6 bases). The CDR3 consists of 16 residues. Trimming removed 4 bases at V and 6 bases at J, with 19 bases between. Germline V gene lookup returns CDR1 MNHEY and CDR2 SVGEGT. The chain's CDR3 is CASSSINRLGGNEQFF. DNA for the CDR3: TGTGCCAGCAGTTCGATAAACAGGTTGGGGGGCAATGAGCAGTTCTTC.

V usage is TRBV15 and J usage is TRBJ2-7, with TRBD1 matching over 8 bases. Trimming took 5 bases from V and 3 from J; bases not matched to a gene: 15. This CDR3 is 17 amino acids long. Germline CDR1 is LNHNV and CDR2 is YYDKDF (reference sequence). CDR3 bases: TGTGCCACCAGCCATTCCACCCTAAAGGGACAGGACTACGAGCAGTACTTC. Its translation: CATSHSTLKGQDYEQYF.